This paragraph covers one TCR beta chain sequence. What it recognizes is unknown. An end of the junction differs from the germline gene, which may be a read error. No cell sorting was done before RNA was extracted from the tissue. More than 3 cm separated this lung sample from the edge of the tumor. The record originates from a study of tumor and adjacent non-tumor tissue in lung cancer. TCRbeta libraries were built with three rounds of nested PCR, modified from ARM-PCR. TCRdb reprocessed the multiplex PCR reads via MiXCR and lists one record per CDR3 protein. The profile shows around 80,000 distinct CDR3 sequences, 76% of them singletons. Study-wide results and limits: Tumor tissue had significantly higher TCR diversity than normal lung. Normal lung showed higher cumulative top 100 clone frequency than tumor.

The CDR3 sequence is 15 residues long. The V gene's germline CDR1 is MNHGY and CDR2 SVAAGI. Sequencing was done on a sample of distant non-tumor lung tissue. This sequence joins TRBV6-9 and TRBJ2-3; D may correspond to TRBD1 or TRBD2 (5 bases each). The receptor comes from a man between 65 and 79 years old with non-small cell lung cancer. The DNA for the CDR3 is TGTGCCAGCGGTTATTCGGGGCAACGCACAGATACACAGTATTTT. Protein: CASGYSGQRTDTQYF.